The text below deals with one TCR beta chain. The entry originates in a study of OX40 agonist ivuxolimab in advanced cancers. Turning to the study itself: Dose-escalation patients were diagnosed with hepatocellular carcinoma, melanoma, renal cell cancer or head and neck cancer.

This CDR3 spans 12 amino acids. The V end lost 6 bases, the J end lost 5 bases, and 8 bases lay between the germline ends. Looked up from germline, CDR1 is MNHNY and CDR2 is SVGAGI (reference sequence). Assay used: immunoSEQ multiplex PCR; TCRdb lists only in-frame clones, some missing. This sample has around 100,000 clones, with 90% found just once. This receptor was identified in an adult with an advanced solid tumor such as melanoma, head and neck, liver or kidney cancer. Source: CD4+ or CD8+ T cells sorted from blood, taken in a trial of the OX40 agonist ivuxolimab. The chain joins TRBV6-6 to TRBJ1-5; no definite D call. DNA for the CDR3: TGTGCCAGCAGACTCGAGGATCAGCCCCAGCATTTT. Its protein is CASRLEDQPQHF.